This TCR beta chain was observed in a study of vaccination effects on CD4 cells after COVID-19. Antigen-specific CD4+ T cells were expanded (with viral peptide pools) by the ViraFEST assay ahead of sequencing. With around ten days of culture completed, CD4+ T cells were isolated. Among the vaccine recipients, none had a prior SARS-CoV-2 infection, and nucleocapsid antibodies were negative. This CDR3 comprises 14 residues. Per the germline V gene, CDR1 is MNHEY and CDR2 is SMNVEV (reference sequence). V was pared by 5 bases and J by 10 bases, with 12 bases of the junction left unmatched. Produced via immunoSEQ multiplex PCR; TCRdb's table is partial and in-frame only. The data contain some 22,000 clones, around 71% of them seen just once; the ten biggest clones take up around 13%. This clone is a singleton in its sample. Its target is unknown.

This material consisted of CD4+ T cells from PBMCs cultured with HCoV-OC43 spike peptides, taken before COVID-19 vaccination. Subset: HCoV-OC43 spike overlapping peptide pool stimulation. The clonotype comes from a human donor who received a COVID-19 vaccine. The rearrangement joins TRBV27 to TRBJ1-1, with TRBD1 matching over 8 bases. The chain's CDR3 is CASSGGTGRNGAFF. Written as DNA, the CDR3 is TGTGCCAGCAGTGGGGGGACAGGCCGGAATGGAGCTTTCTTT.